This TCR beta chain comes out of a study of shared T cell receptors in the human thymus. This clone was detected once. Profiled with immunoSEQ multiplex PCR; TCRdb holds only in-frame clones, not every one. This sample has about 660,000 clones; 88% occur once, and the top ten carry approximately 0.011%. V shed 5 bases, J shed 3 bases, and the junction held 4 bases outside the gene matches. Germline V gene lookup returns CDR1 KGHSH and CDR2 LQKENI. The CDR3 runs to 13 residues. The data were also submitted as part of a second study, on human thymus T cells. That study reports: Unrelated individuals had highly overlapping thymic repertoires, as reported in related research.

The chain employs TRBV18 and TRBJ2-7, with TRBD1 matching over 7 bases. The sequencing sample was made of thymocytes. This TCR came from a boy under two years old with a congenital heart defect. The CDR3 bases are TGTGCCAGCTCATCGGGACAGCTCTACGAGCAGTACTTC. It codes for CASSSGQLYEQYF.